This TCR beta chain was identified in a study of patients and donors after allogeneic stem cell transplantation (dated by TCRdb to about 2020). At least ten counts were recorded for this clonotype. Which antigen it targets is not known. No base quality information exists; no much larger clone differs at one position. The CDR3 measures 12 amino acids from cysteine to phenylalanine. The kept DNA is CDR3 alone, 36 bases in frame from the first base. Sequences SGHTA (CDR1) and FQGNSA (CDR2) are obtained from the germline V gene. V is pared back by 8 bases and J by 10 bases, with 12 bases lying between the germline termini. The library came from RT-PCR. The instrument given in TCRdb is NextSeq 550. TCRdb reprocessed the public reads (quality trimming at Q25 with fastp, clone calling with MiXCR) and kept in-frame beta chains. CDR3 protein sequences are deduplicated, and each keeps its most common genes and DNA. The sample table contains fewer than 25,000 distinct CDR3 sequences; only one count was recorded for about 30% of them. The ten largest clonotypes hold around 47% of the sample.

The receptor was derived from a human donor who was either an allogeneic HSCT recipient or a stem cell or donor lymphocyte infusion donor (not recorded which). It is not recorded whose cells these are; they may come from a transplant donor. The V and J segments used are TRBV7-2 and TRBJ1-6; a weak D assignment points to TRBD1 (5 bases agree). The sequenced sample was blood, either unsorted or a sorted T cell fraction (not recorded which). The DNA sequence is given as TGTGCCAGCGGGTTCGGGGGGTCACCCCTCCACTTT. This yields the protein CASGFGGSPLHF. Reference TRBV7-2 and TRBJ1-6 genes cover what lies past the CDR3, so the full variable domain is GAGVSQSPSNKVTEKGKDVELRCDPISGHTALYWYRQSLGQGLEFLIYFQGNSAPDKSGLPSDRFSAERTGGSVSTLTIQRTQQEDSAVYLCASGFGGSPLHFGNGTRLTVT.